These T cell receptor beta chains were read from a single sample in a study of cytomegalovirus exposure and HLA in healthy donors. Using immunoSEQ multiplex PCR, the repertoire was profiled, and TCRdb retains in-frame clones only, with some absent. The repertoire holds about 200,000 clones, 83% seen once, with less than 7% in the top ten. The sample comprised PBMCs. These receptors were taken from a woman aged 18-29 years in good health and CMV-seronegative. The CDR3 runs from the conserved cysteine through the conserved F or W. Fields, in order: V gene, D gene, J gene, clone size, CDR3 DNA, CDR3 protein. A D gene is named only where the DNA matches it firmly. The size field is filled for only some rows; it gives once, few, many or a size class.

V: TRBV5-1; D: TRBD2; J: TRBJ2-7; size: .; DNA: TGCGCCAGCAGCTTGTCTCAAGCGGGAGCTAGCGAGCAGTACTTC; CDR3: CASSLSQAGASEQYF
V: TRBV12-5; D: TRBD1; J: TRBJ1-6; size: .; DNA: TGTGCTAGTGGTTTGGTCGCCGGGACAGGCATTTCCCCCTATAATTCACCCCTCCACTTT; CDR3: CASGLVAGTGISPYNSPLHF
V: TRBV28; D: .; J: TRBJ2-1; size: .; DNA: TGTGCCAGCAGCAGGACCACTCCCGTCTACAATGAGCAGTTCTTC; CDR3: CASSRTTPVYNEQFF
V: TRBV4-1; D: .; J: TRBJ2-7; size: .; DNA: TGCGCCAGCAGCCGGGAGACGGGGTATGCGGCGGGCGAGCAGTACTTC; CDR3: CASSRETGYAAGEQYF
V: TRBV28; D: .; J: TRBJ1-2; size: .; DNA: TGTGCCAGCAGTTTATGCAAACTGGGGGCGTTGTGTGGCTACACCTTC; CDR3: CASSLCKLGALCGYTF
V: TRBV28; D: .; J: TRBJ2-5; size: .; DNA: TGTGCCAGCAGTCCTACAGGGCTCCAAGAGACCCAGTACTTC; CDR3: CASSPTGLQETQYF
V: TRBV11-2; D: TRBD1; J: TRBJ1-2; size: .; DNA: TGTGCCAGCAGCCTAGGGACAGGCCTGGATAGCGACTATGGCTACACCTTC; CDR3: CASSLGTGLDSDYGYTF
V: TRBV27; D: TRBD2; J: TRBJ2-3; size: .; DNA: TGTGCCAGCAGTCCCGTGGCGGGGACTAGCGTCGCAGATACGCAGTATTTT; CDR3: CASSPVAGTSVADTQYF
V: TRBV9; D: .; J: TRBJ1-4; size: .; DNA: TGTGCCAGCAGCGCAAACACAGATAATGAAAAACTGTTTTTT; CDR3: CASSANTDNEKLFF
V: TRBV30; D: .; J: TRBJ1-1; size: once; DNA: TGTGCCTATAACAGACAGAGAATGAACACTGAAGCTTTCTTT; CDR3: CAYNRQRMNTEAFF
V: TRBV7-3; D: TRBD2; J: TRBJ2-2; size: .; DNA: TGTGCCAGCAGCTTAAACCCGGCGGGAGGGACTAACACCGGGGAGCTGTTTTTT; CDR3: CASSLNPAGGTNTGELFF
V: TRBV5-1; D: .; J: TRBJ2-3; size: .; DNA: TGCGCCAGCAGCTTGGCACGCCGGATAAGCACAGATACGCAGTATTTT; CDR3: CASSLARRISTDTQYF
V: TRBV28; D: .; J: TRBJ1-1; size: .; DNA: TGTGCCAGCAGAACATCGGGGGATACAGAGAACACTGAAGCTTTCTTT; CDR3: CASRTSGDTENTEAFF
V: TRBV18; D: TRBD1; J: TRBJ1-5; size: .; DNA: TGTGCCAGCTCAGGACAGGGGGCCCCCCAGCATTTT; CDR3: CASSGQGAPQHF
V: TRBV6-5; D: TRBD2; J: TRBJ2-5; size: .; DNA: TGTGCCAGCAGCCGACTAGCGGGAGACGAGACCCAGTACTTC; CDR3: CASSRLAGDETQYF
V: TRBV28; D: TRBD2; J: TRBJ2-7; size: .; DNA: TGTGCCAGCAGGCGTAGCGGGTCCTACGAGCAGTACTTC; CDR3: CASRRSGSYEQYF
V: TRBV5-4; D: TRBD2; J: TRBJ2-5; size: .; DNA: TGTGCCAGCAGCCCTTCGGCGGGAGGGGGAGAGACCCAGTACTTC; CDR3: CASSPSAGGGETQYF
V: TRBV6-1; D: .; J: TRBJ2-7; size: .; DNA: TGTGCCAGCAGTGATTCCTACGAGCAGTACTTC; CDR3: CASSDSYEQYF
V: TRBV5-4; D: .; J: TRBJ2-7; size: .; DNA: TGTGCCAGCAGCTTCGGCGGACAGAGCTACGAGCAGTACTTC; CDR3: CASSFGGQSYEQYF
V: TRBV29-1; D: .; J: TRBJ2-7; size: .; DNA: TGCAGCGTGGGCAGGGGGGCATACTACGAGCAGTACTTC; CDR3: CSVGRGAYYEQYF
V: TRBV7-9; D: TRBD2; J: TRBJ2-1; size: .; DNA: TGTGCCAGCAGTCAGGCTGGACTAGCGGGGACCGATGAGCAGTTCTTC; CDR3: CASSQAGLAGTDEQFF
V: TRBV6-6; D: .; J: TRBJ1-1; size: .; DNA: TGTGCCAGCAGTTACATCAATCGACAGCCTTTCTTT; CDR3: CASSYINRQPFF
V: TRBV29-1; D: .; J: TRBJ2-5; size: .; DNA: TGCAGCGTTGGTGGTTTGGAGACCCAGTACTTC; CDR3: CSVGGLETQYF
V: TRBV28; D: .; J: TRBJ2-7; size: .; DNA: TGTGCCAGCAGTCGGTTGTGGTACGAGCAGTACTTC; CDR3: CASSRLWYEQYF
V: TRBV7-9; D: .; J: TRBJ1-2; size: few; DNA: TGTGCCAGCCCGTCTGGGACTGATGTAAGAGGAGGCTACACCTTC; CDR3: CASPSGTDVRGGYTF
V: TRBV5-6; D: TRBD2; J: TRBJ2-5; size: few; DNA: TGTGCCAGCAGCCCGATGACTAGCGGGAGGGCATGGGAGACCCAGTACTTC; CDR3: CASSPMTSGRAWETQYF
V: TRBV2; D: TRBD2; J: TRBJ2-1; size: .; DNA: TGTGCCAGCAGCCCAAAACTAGCGGGAATCAATGAGCAGTTCTTC; CDR3: CASSPKLAGINEQFF
V: TRBV7-8; D: TRBD2; J: TRBJ2-1; size: .; DNA: TGTGCCAGCAGCACTCGACTAGCGGCCTACAATGAGCAGTTCTTC; CDR3: CASSTRLAAYNEQFF
V: TRBV28; D: .; J: TRBJ2-3; size: .; DNA: TGTGCCAGTTCGGGACGCCTCACAGATACGCAGTATTTT; CDR3: CASSGRLTDTQYF
V: TRBV5-1; D: TRBD1; J: TRBJ2-7; size: .; DNA: TGCGCCAGCAGTCGGACGGGACAGGGAGCCTACGAGCAGTACTTC; CDR3: CASSRTGQGAYEQYF
V: TRBV4-1; D: .; J: TRBJ1-5; size: .; DNA: TGCGCCAGCAGCCAAGGCGGCGGAGGGGATGGGCAGCCCCAGCATTTT; CDR3: CASSQGGGGDGQPQHF
V: TRBV7-6; D: .; J: TRBJ2-1; size: .; DNA: TGTGCCAGCAATCGGGGGCGGGACGACTCCTACAATGAGCAGTTCTTC; CDR3: CASNRGRDDSYNEQFF
V: TRBV9; D: .; J: TRBJ1-2; size: .; DNA: TGTGCCAGCAGCGTAGAATCGGCAGGCTATGGCTACACCTTC; CDR3: CASSVESAGYGYTF
V: TRBV10-2; D: TRBD1; J: TRBJ1-2; size: .; DNA: TGCGCCAGCAGTGAATACCGGGACAGCTATGGCTACACCTTC; CDR3: CASSEYRDSYGYTF
V: TRBV4-1; D: .; J: TRBJ2-7; size: once; DNA: TGCGCCAGCAGCCAAGAGCGAGGCCGCGACTACGAGCAGTACTTC; CDR3: CASSQERGRDYEQYF
V: TRBV6-5; D: .; J: TRBJ2-1; size: .; DNA: TGTGCCACCACGACTGCTTCCTCCTACAATGAGCAGTTCTTC; CDR3: CATTTASSYNEQFF
V: TRBV2; D: TRBD1; J: TRBJ1-5; size: few; DNA: TGTGCCAGCAGTGAGGGGACAGTTAGCAATCAGCCCCAGCATTTT; CDR3: CASSEGTVSNQPQHF
V: TRBV30; D: TRBD1; J: TRBJ2-7; size: .; DNA: TGTGCCTGGAGTGTGGGCTCCAGGGGGTCCTACGAGCAGTACTTC; CDR3: CAWSVGSRGSYEQYF
V: TRBV6-5; D: TRBD1; J: TRBJ2-1; size: .; DNA: TGTGCCAGCAGTACCCCGACAGGGATAAATGAGCAGTTCTTC; CDR3: CASSTPTGINEQFF
V: TRBV4-1; D: .; J: TRBJ1-4; size: once; DNA: TGCGCCAGCAGCCAAGATGACAGGCCCCATGAAAAACTGTTTTTT; CDR3: CASSQDDRPHEKLFF